The 30 T cell receptor beta chains below were found in one sample sequenced in a study of T cells in Graves' hyperthyroidism and ophthalmopathy. TCR beta CDR3 regions were amplified from RNA. The HTBI primer set served for first-round RT-PCR of the TCR CDR3. TCRdb used MiXCR to reprocess the multiplex PCR reads, holding one entry per CDR3 protein. Seen here are 350,000 or so distinct CDR3 sequences, over 15% observed once, and the top ten hold around a sixth. The sample comprised blood. These receptors all stem from a woman in her 40s with Graves' ophthalmopathy.

This clonotype was seen ten or more times. The genes are TRBV28 and TRBJ1-2, with TRBD1 as a possible D gene (6 bases). The length of the CDR3 is 12 residues. V lost 8 bases and J 10 bases, leaving 17 bases between the germline ends. CDR1 MDHEN and CDR2 SYDVKM come from the germline V gene. CDR3 sequence (DNA): TGTGCCAGCTCCCCCCCTGGGGGCGACTACACCTTC. This codes for CASSPPGGDYTF.

This clonotype has a count of ten or more. The chain is built from TRBV20-1 and TRBJ2-7, with D unclear. Germline CDR1 and CDR2: DFQATT and SNEGSKA (reference sequence). CDR3 length equals 15 residues. The V end was cut by 3 bases, the J end by 0 bases, with 15 bases between. CDR3 loop: CSASSVQLNSYEQYF. CDR3 coding DNA: TGCAGTGCTAGCTCCGTACAGCTGAACTCCTACGAGCAGTACTTC.

This clonotype appeared many times. The rearrangement links TRBV6-1 to TRBJ1-2; 11 bases agree with TRBD1. V trimming: 4 bases; J trimming: 6 bases; junction bases outside the gene matches: 7. Germline assignment: CDR1 MNHNS and CDR2 SASEGT. CDR3 length equals 15 residues. CDR3 amino acids: CASSAGTGGYNGYTF. CDR3 coding DNA: TGTGCCAGCAGTGCCGGGACAGGGGGTTACAATGGCTACACCTTC.

This clonotype was counted at least ten times. This chain connects TRBV20-1 to TRBJ1-2; maybe TRBD1 (5 bases). CDR3 size: 13 residues. Trimming shortened V by 8 bases and J by 5 bases, and 18 bases separated the two germline ends. In germline, CDR1 is DFQATT, CDR2 SNEGSKA (reference sequence). This CDR3 reads CSTESGTAYGYTF. The CDR3 DNA follows: TGCAGTACAGAGTCCGGGACGGCTTATGGCTACACCTTC.

This clonotype was seen at least ten times. The CDR3 is CASSQSWGTEAFF. CDR3 nucleotide sequence: TGCGCCAGCAGCCAATCATGGGGGACTGAAGCTTTCTTT. The genes are TRBV4-3 and TRBJ1-1; TRBD1 might be the D (5 bases). Looked up from germline, CDR1 is LGHNA and CDR2 is YSLEER. V lost 2 bases and J lost 5, with 9 bases in between. The CDR3 runs 13 residues.

This clonotype occurred many times. This rearrangement joins TRBV20-1 to TRBJ1-2; 7 nucleotides line up with TRBD1. The trim removed 6 bases at V and 4 bases at J, leaving 8 bases unmatched. This CDR3 is built from 13 residues. Germline CDR1 reads DFQATT; CDR2 reads SNEGSKA (reference sequence). The CDR3 is CSALTGSSYGYTF. The CDR3 DNA sequence: TGCAGTGCGTTGACAGGGTCGAGCTATGGCTACACCTTC.

This clonotype was seen at least ten times. This sequence joins TRBV29-1 and TRBJ2-7, with no clear D. CDR3 length: 13 residues. The V gene's germline CDR1 is SQVTM and CDR2 ANQGSEA. V lost 4 bases to trimming and J lost 7 bases, with 17 bases between them. The DNA of the CDR3 is TGCAGCGTTGCTCGCCAGGCCACTTGGGAGCAGTACTTC. As protein: CSVARQATWEQYF.

The chain links TRBV19 to TRBJ2-5; 10 bases map to TRBD1. This CDR3 has 15 amino acids. With V trimmed by 5 bases and J by 5 bases, 8 bases remained unmatched. Germline CDR1 LNHDA, CDR2 SQIVND (reference sequence). The CDR3 loop reads CASSSDRGRDETQYF. The CDR3 bases are TGTGCCAGTAGTTCTGACAGGGGGCGCGACGAGACCCAGTACTTC. The complete variable domain, with remaining parts taken from reference TRBV19 and TRBJ2-5, reads DGGITQSPKYLFRKEGQNVTLSCEQNLNHDAMYWYRQDPGQGLRLIYYSQIVNDFQKGDIAEGYSVSREKKESFPLTVTSAQKNPTAFYLCASSSDRGRDETQYFGPGTRLLVL.

This clonotype has ten or more counts. J is TRBJ1-2 and V is TRBV13; unclear D gene. In germline, CDR1 is PRHDT, CDR2 FYEKMQ (reference sequence). CDR3 length: 16 amino acids. V lost 8 bases and J 6 bases, leaving 25 bases between the germline ends. The DNA for the CDR3 is TGTGCCAGCTTCCGCGCTCTGGGCGGGTCTCAGAATGGCTACACCTTC. Protein: CASFRALGGSQNGYTF.

Only a few counts were recorded for this clonotype. The rearrangement joins TRBV12-3 or TRBV12-4 to TRBJ1-1; 9 nucleotides agree with TRBD1. The CDR3 sequence is 13 residues long. Trimming cost V 6 bases and J 8 bases; bases outside gene matches: 7. CDR3 DNA: TGTGCCAGCAGCGGATGGACAGGGGCGGAAGCTTTCTTT. Residues: CASSGWTGAEAFF.

This clonotype showed up just once. This chain links TRBV28 with TRBJ2-7; 12 positions agree with TRBD2. This CDR3 contains 18 residues. The junction had 13 bases not matched to a gene; V was cut back by 3 bases and J by 4 bases. Per the germline V gene, CDR1 is MDHEN and CDR2 is SYDVKM. DNA of the CDR3: TGTGCCAGCAGTTTTCGACTAGCGGGAGTCCGCTGGAATTACGAGCAGTACTTC. Protein: CASSFRLAGVRWNYEQYF.

This clonotype showed up just once. This chain connects TRBV6-5 to TRBJ2-2; the D gene is possibly TRBD2 (7 bases). Trimming pared 4 bases from V and 1 base from J, leaving 10 bases between. CDR1 and CDR2 (germline): MNHEY, SVGAGI. The CDR3 runs 15 residues. The CDR3 DNA sequence: TGTGCCAGCAGTTGGGGGGGACAGAACACCGGGGAGCTGTTTTTT. It yields the protein CASSWGGQNTGELFF.

The chain is built from TRBV11-2 and TRBJ1-5; D unclear. Trimming stripped 4 bases from V and 4 bases from J, with 8 bases between. CDR1 SGHAT and CDR2 FQNNGV come from the germline V gene. The CDR3 spans 13 residues. CDR3 sequence (DNA): TGTGCCAGCAGCTCCGAATTAAATCAGCCCCAGCATTTT. This gives the protein CASSSELNQPQHF.

This clonotype was found many times. A much larger clone lies a single base off, so this may be a read error. CDR3 nucleotide sequence: TGTGCCAGCAGTTTGGTACTAGCGGGAGGACAAAGATATTCACCCGCCTACGAGCGGTACTTC. This sequence encodes CASSLVLAGGQRYSPAYERYF. The chain combines TRBV27 with TRBJ2-7; 12 bases fit TRBD2. Germline assignment: CDR1 MNHEY and CDR2 SMNVEV (reference sequence). This CDR3 region has 21 residues.

The sample holds many counts of this clonotype. The rearrangement links TRBV29-1 to TRBJ2-5; D is unresolved. Germline V lookup: CDR1 SQVTM, CDR2 ANQGSEA. With 1 base removed from V and 6 bases from J, the gap between germline ends came to 6 bases. CDR3 length equals 11 residues. The CDR3 loop is CSVEVAKTQYF. The DNA for the CDR3 is TGCAGCGTTGAAGTTGCAAAGACCCAGTACTTC.

This clonotype was observed many times. This chain connects TRBV28 to TRBJ2-7; 8 nucleotides agree with TRBD2. This CDR3 spans 15 amino acids. V lost 5 bases to trimming and J lost 3 bases; unmatched junction nucleotides: 9. CDR1 is MDHEN and CDR2 is SYDVKM in the germline V gene. The CDR3 reads CASSPYSSGLYEQYF. CDR3 nucleotides: TGTGCCAGCAGTCCATATTCTAGCGGGCTCTACGAGCAGTACTTC.

This clonotype was detected ten times or more. The rearrangement uses TRBV19 and TRBJ2-4; no definite D call. Deletions cut 4 bases from V and 0 bases from J, with 16 bases between. Germline V lookup: CDR1 LNHDA, CDR2 SQIVND (reference sequence). CDR3 length: 17 amino acids. The DNA for the CDR3 is TGTGCCAGTAGTAATCCTGACGGAACACTAGCCAAAAACATTCAGTACTTC. Its protein is CASSNPDGTLAKNIQYF. The variable domain in full, completed from reference TRBV19 and TRBJ2-4, reads DGGITQSPKYLFRKEGQNVTLSCEQNLNHDAMYWYRQDPGQGLRLIYYSQIVNDFQKGDIAEGYSVSREKKESFPLTVTSAQKNPTAFYLCASSNPDGTLAKNIQYFGAGTRLSVL.

This clonotype was counted at least ten times. The chain couples TRBV11-2 to TRBJ1-1; TRBD1 is a possible D gene (5 bases). Germline assignment: CDR1 SGHAT and CDR2 FQNNGV. Trimming took 4 bases from V and 3 from J, leaving 12 bases between them. The CDR3 has 14 residues. CDR3 coding DNA: TGTGCCAGCAGCTCAAACCCGGGGGACACTGAAGCTTTCTTT. It codes for CASSSNPGDTEAFF.

This clonotype was recorded many times. The V call is TRBV5-1, the J call TRBJ2-7; TRBD2 matches at 13 bases. The trim removed 0 bases at V and 2 bases at J, leaving 8 bases unmatched. The germline V gene encodes CDR1 SGHRS and CDR2 YFSETQ. This CDR3 is 18 amino acids long. CDR3 protein: CASSLATGLAGATYEQYF. In nucleotides, the CDR3 is TGCGCCAGCAGCTTGGCCACAGGACTAGCGGGAGCTACCTACGAGCAGTACTTC.

This clonotype was seen ten or more times. The chain couples TRBV20-1 to TRBJ1-6; perhaps TRBD1 as D (6 bases). Trimming cost V 6 bases and J 9 bases, with 15 bases left between them. This CDR3 region has 13 residues. Germline V lookup: CDR1 DFQATT, CDR2 SNEGSKA (reference sequence). CDR3 nucleotides: TGCAGTGCCCACCGACAGGTCGGTTCACCCCTCCACTTT. Its protein is CSAHRQVGSPLHF.

This clonotype was observed at least ten times. This chain connects TRBV30 to TRBJ2-5; 7 nucleotides agree with TRBD1. The CDR3 is 13 amino acids. V lost 1 base and J lost 4; bases outside the gene matches: 3. Germline loops: CDR1 GTSNPN, CDR2 SVGIG (reference sequence). The CDR3 DNA reads as TGTGCCTGGAGTGGGACAGGAGGAGAGACCCAGTACTTC. This codes for CAWSGTGGETQYF.

This clonotype has ten or more counts. The chain carries TRBV11-2 and TRBJ2-5; D may match TRBD1 or TRBD2 (6 bases each). Trimming shortened V by 0 bases and J by 5 bases, and 13 bases separated the two germline ends. CDR1 SGHAT and CDR2 FQNNGV come from the germline V gene. CDR3 length: 15 residues. The CDR3 sequence: CASSLEGGFRETQYF. The CDR3, as DNA: TGTGCCAGCAGCTTAGAAGGGGGGTTCAGGGAGACCCAGTACTTC.

This clonotype has at least ten counts. The rearrangement uses TRBV5-5 and TRBJ2-7; 8 positions match TRBD1. CDR3 length equals 16 residues. The germline CDR1 and CDR2 sequences are SGHKS and YYEKEE (reference sequence). Unmatched junction bases numbered 10, after V lost 1 base and J lost 4 bases. The CDR3 region has the DNA TGTGCCAGCAGCTTGATTTTGACAGGGGATGTTTACGAGCAGTACTTC. Translating gives CASSLILTGDVYEQYF.

This clonotype has a count of ten or more. The J gene is TRBJ2-6, the V gene TRBV28; D may be TRBD2 (7 bases). The CDR3 runs 19 residues. Germline V CDR1 and CDR2: MDHEN, SYDVKM. V gave up 6 bases and J gave up 0 bases, with 21 bases separating them. CDR3 sequence: CASSQQGIGRDSGANVLTF. Written as DNA, the CDR3 is TGTGCCAGCAGCCAACAGGGTATAGGGAGGGACTCTGGGGCCAACGTCCTGACTTTC.

The genes are TRBV6-1 and TRBJ2-2; D call uncertain. V dropped 7 bases and J dropped 5 bases, with 14 bases sitting between them. The CDR3 runs 14 residues. Per germline, CDR1 MNHNS and CDR2 SASEGT. DNA for the CDR3: TGTGCCAGCACCCTCGGGCTTAATACCGGGGAGCTGTTTTTT. Encoded protein: CASTLGLNTGELFF.

This clonotype occurred many times. One end of the junction is discordant with germline, which a read error may explain. The V and J genes are TRBV20-1 and TRBJ1-5, with 7 bases that match TRBD1. CDR3 size: 14 residues. The V gene's germline CDR1 is DFQATT and CDR2 SNEGSKA (reference sequence). CDR3 region: CSAPNDREHQSQHF. In DNA form, the CDR3 reads TGCAGTGCTCCAAACGACAGGGAACATCAGTCCCAGCATTTT.

This clonotype was recorded many times. This chain connects TRBV6-1 to TRBJ2-5; D not certain. The length of the CDR3 is 13 residues. Germline V lookup: CDR1 MNHNS, CDR2 SASEGT. V was pared by 4 bases and J by 2 bases, with 8 bases between. For the CDR3, the DNA is TGTGCCAGCAGTGTTCTGCCGCAAGAGACCCAGTACTTC. The encoded protein is CASSVLPQETQYF.

J is TRBJ1-2 and V is TRBV7-2; no clear D. Germline CDR1 and CDR2: SGHTA and FQGNSA. The length of the CDR3 is 13 residues. V gave up 5 bases and J gave up 6 bases, with 13 bases separating them. This CDR3 is CASSDRRKNGYTF. CDR3 nucleotide sequence: TGTGCCAGCAGCGATCGCCGCAAAAATGGCTACACCTTC.

In this sample, this clonotype turned up many times. The V and J genes are TRBV29-1 and TRBJ2-7; 9 bases are a match to TRBD2. V lost 7 bases to trimming and J lost 5 bases; unmatched junction nucleotides: 12. The germline V gene has CDR1 SQVTM and CDR2 ANQGSEA. This CDR3 spans 14 amino acids. The CDR3 protein is CSAGVAGAPNEQYF. CDR3 nucleotide sequence: TGCAGCGCAGGCGTAGCGGGAGCCCCGAACGAGCAGTACTTC.

This clonotype came up many times. This CDR3 reads CASSLAGGSSYNEQFF. In DNA, the CDR3 is TGCGCCAGCAGCTTGGCCGGGGGCAGCTCCTACAATGAGCAGTTCTTC. This chain connects TRBV5-1 to TRBJ2-1; D is perhaps TRBD1 or TRBD2 (6 bases each). With 0 bases removed from V and 0 bases from J, the gap between germline ends came to 10 bases. Germline V gene sequence: CDR1 SGHRS, CDR2 YFSETQ. CDR3 size: 16 residues.